The 19 T cell receptor beta chains in this list originate from one sample, sequenced in a study of cytomegalovirus exposure and HLA in healthy donors. The PCR was carried out with 60 Vbeta primers and 13 Jbeta primers. This table comes from immunoSEQ multiplex PCR, and its TCRdb copy is limited to in-frame clones, with some not included. This sample has approximately 94,000 clones, with approximately 76% found just once. The sequenced sample was PBMCs. These receptors were collected from a man aged 25 to 45 in good health and CMV-seropositive.

The chain has TRBV27 and TRBJ2-5; 9 positions match TRBD1. Per the germline V gene, CDR1 is MNHEY and CDR2 is SMNVEV (reference sequence). The CDR3 totals 13 residues. The V gene end was trimmed by 5 bases and the J gene end by 7 bases; junction bases not matched to a gene: 5. CDR3 residues: CASSPTGGGTQYF. For the CDR3, the DNA is TGTGCCAGCAGTCCCACAGGGGGCGGGACCCAGTACTTC.

The count of this clone is one. The gene calls are TRBV6-1 and TRBJ1-3; tentatively, D is TRBD1 (6 bases). V shed 6 bases and J shed 0 bases, with 12 bases lying between them. The germline gives CDR1 MNHNS, CDR2 SASEGT. The CDR3 runs to 15 residues. CDR3 amino acids: CASRPTGSSGNTIYF. The DNA of the CDR3 is TGTGCCAGCAGGCCCACAGGGAGCTCTGGAAACACCATATATTTT.

This chain joins TRBV28 and TRBJ2-7, with D possibly being TRBD2 (5 bases). Germline V gives CDR1 MDHEN, CDR2 SYDVKM. The CDR3 is 16 amino acids. With 6 bases removed from V and 2 bases from J, the gap between germline ends came to 20 bases. CDR3 sequence reads: CASSEPSWTGTYEQYF. The DNA of the CDR3 is TGTGCCAGCAGCGAACCTTCCTGGACGGGGACCTACGAGCAGTACTTC.

The V gene is TRBV18, the J gene TRBJ1-1, with 8 bases that match TRBD1. Germline V lookup: CDR1 KGHSH, CDR2 LQKENI. CDR3 length: 14 amino acids. Trimming cost V 6 bases and J 1 base; bases outside gene matches: 4. CDR3 coding DNA: TGTGCCAGCTCCCAGGGGGCCGGGAACACTGAAGCTTTCTTT. Translating it yields CASSQGAGNTEAFF.

V and J are TRBV27 and TRBJ1-2; a weak D match, TRBD1 (6 bases). CDR1 is MNHEY and CDR2 is SMNVEV in the germline V gene (reference sequence). The CDR3 contains 17 residues. The V gene lost 4 bases and the J gene lost 6 bases, with 24 bases spanning the gap. The CDR3 bases are TGTGCCAGCAGTTCCTATGGACAGAGGGGAAGAAAACATGGCTACACCTTC. Translated, it gives CASSSYGQRGRKHGYTF.

The chain recombines TRBV9 with TRBJ2-1, with a possible D match to TRBD1 (6 bases). The ends were cut back, 2 bases at V and 3 bases at J, with 15 bases in the middle. The CDR3 runs to 16 residues. Germline V gene lookup returns CDR1 SGDLS and CDR2 YYNGEE. In nucleotides, the CDR3 is TGTGCCAGCAGCGTCGGGACCGGGACAAACTACAATGAGCAGTTCTTC. This encodes CASSVGTGTNYNEQFF.

The chain recombines TRBV9 with TRBJ2-1; D ambiguous. The V gene lost 1 base and the J gene lost 4 bases, with 9 bases spanning the gap. Germline values: CDR1 SGDLS, CDR2 YYNGEE. CDR3 length equals 14 residues. The CDR3 loop is CASSVRLDYNEQFF. CDR3 DNA: TGTGCCAGCAGCGTAAGACTCGATTACAATGAGCAGTTCTTC.

V usage is TRBV7-6 and J usage is TRBJ1-1, with TRBD1 identical over 7 bases. Germline V gives CDR1 SGHVS, CDR2 FNYEAQ. Unmatched junction bases numbered 8, after V lost 5 bases and J lost 5 bases. CDR3 length: 14 residues. CDR3 bases: TGTGCCAGCAGCCCATTTGGGACAGCGACTGAAGCTTTCTTT. Translated, it gives CASSPFGTATEAFF.

This clone occurred a few times. The V call is TRBV29-1, the J call TRBJ2-7; 7 nucleotides align to TRBD1. Germline CDR1 and CDR2: SQVTM and ANQGSEA. J lost 3 bases, V lost 4 bases, and 0 bases had no gene match. The CDR3 is made up of 11 amino acids. CDR3 in amino acids: CSVGDSYEQYF. The CDR3 nucleotides read TGCAGCGTTGGGGACAGCTACGAGCAGTACTTC.

The chain combines TRBV4-1 with TRBJ2-4; possible D gene TRBD1, 5 bases. With 4 bases removed from V and 6 bases from J, the gap between germline ends came to 16 bases. CDR1 and CDR2 from the germline V gene are MGHRA and YSYEKL. The CDR3 totals 15 residues. This CDR3 is CASSPWGVGANIQYF. CDR3 nucleotide sequence: TGCGCCAGCAGCCCGTGGGGCGTTGGAGCAAACATTCAGTACTTC.

The chain combines TRBV25-1 with TRBJ1-4; D unresolved. Trimming took off 3 bases at V and 4 bases at J, with 15 bases between the two ends. The CDR3 covers 16 residues. CDR1 and CDR2 from the germline V gene are MGHDK and SYGVNS. In DNA form, the CDR3 reads TGTGCCAGCAGTGACCCCCGGTCCCTAAGTAATGAAAAACTGTTTTTT. Its translation is CASSDPRSLSNEKLFF. Full variable domain (rest looked up from reference TRBV25-1 and TRBJ1-4): EADIYQTPRYLVIGTGKKITLECSQTMGHDKMYWYQQDPGMELHLIHYSYGVNSTEKGDLSSESTVSRIRTEHFPLTLESARPSHTSQYLCASSDPRSLSNEKLFFGSGTQLSVL.

The chain combines TRBV7-8 with TRBJ2-1; 9 nucleotides line up with TRBD2. The germline CDR1 and CDR2 sequences are SGHVS and FQNEAQ. Trimming took 5 bases from V and 6 from J; bases not matched to a gene: 8. CDR3 length: 15 amino acids. In DNA, the CDR3 is TGTGCCAGCAGCCCGCCGGGACTAGCCAGCAATGAGCAGTTCTTC. Translated: CASSPPGLASNEQFF.

The rearrangement links TRBV19 to TRBJ2-2; D uncertain. CDR1 LNHDA and CDR2 SQIVND come from the germline V gene (reference sequence). There are 15 residues in the CDR3. Trimming stripped 3 bases from V and 5 bases from J, with 13 bases between. The chain's CDR3 is CASSIRSQRTGELFF. In DNA form, the CDR3 reads TGTGCCAGTAGTATCCGGAGCCAAAGAACCGGGGAGCTGTTTTTT.

The chain has TRBV5-4 and TRBJ1-2; D not certain. The CDR3 extends over 14 amino acids. Trimming took 1 base from V and 7 from J, leaving 14 bases between them. CDR1 is SGHNT, CDR2 YYREEE, per germline (reference sequence). The CDR3 loop is CASSLPLVVSGYTF. CDR3 nucleotide sequence: TGTGCCAGCAGCTTGCCCTTAGTAGTAAGTGGCTACACCTTC.

The genes are TRBV9 and TRBJ2-3, with a tentative D call TRBD1 (6 bases). Deletions cut 4 bases from V and 5 bases from J, with 23 bases between. The length of the CDR3 is 17 residues. The V gene's germline CDR1 is SGDLS and CDR2 YYNGEE. The CDR3 sequence is CASSQRDTEVLGDTQYF. CDR3 DNA sequence: TGTGCCAGCAGCCAAAGGGACACCGAAGTTTTAGGAGATACGCAGTATTTT.

This clone appeared once. The chain links TRBV4-1 to TRBJ2-1, with 7 bases fitting TRBD1. Germline assignment: CDR1 MGHRA and CDR2 YSYEKL. CDR3 length: 14 amino acids. After removal of 1 base from V and 7 bases from J, the junction contained 4 bases not matched to a gene. The chain's CDR3 is CASSQVEGANEQFF. In DNA form, the CDR3 reads TGCGCCAGCAGCCAAGTTGAGGGGGCGAATGAGCAGTTCTTC.

This chain joins TRBV4-2 and TRBJ2-3; D gene ambiguous. The V end was cut by 5 bases, the J end by 1 base, with 10 bases between. The length of the CDR3 is 14 residues. The V gene's germline CDR1 is LGHNA and CDR2 YNFKEQ. CDR3 protein: CASSKGPGTDTQYF. For the CDR3, the DNA is TGTGCCAGCAGCAAAGGGCCAGGCACAGATACGCAGTATTTT.

This clone was recorded only once. The chain recombines TRBV4-2 with TRBJ2-3; D is unclear. The germline gives CDR1 LGHNA, CDR2 YNFKEQ. There are 14 residues in the CDR3. The ends were cut back, 0 bases at V and 2 bases at J, with 6 bases in the middle. The CDR3 sequence: CASSQEQFTDTQYF. Written as DNA, the CDR3 is TGTGCCAGCAGCCAAGAACAGTTCACAGATACGCAGTATTTT.

V usage is TRBV7-9 and J usage is TRBJ1-6; D remains ambiguous. The V gene's germline CDR1 is SEHNR and CDR2 FQNEAQ (reference sequence). Trimming shortened V by 8 bases and J by 13 bases, and 9 bases separated the two germline ends. The CDR3 spans 10 residues. The CDR3 region is CASEPLPLHF. CDR3 nucleotides: TGTGCCAGCGAGCCCCTCCCCCTCCACTTT.